Below, one TCR beta chain is given with its context. It was 90 million to 95 million PBMCs that unsorted samples used for genomic DNA. The sample is drawn from a study of shared clonotypes between healthy human individuals. Germline V lookup: CDR1 MDHEN, CDR2 SYDVKM. V lost 6 bases to trimming and J lost 6 bases; unmatched junction nucleotides: 7. This CDR3 comprises 13 residues. This table comes from immunoSEQ multiplex PCR, and its TCRdb copy is limited to in-frame clones, with some not included. The sample includes about half a million clones, about 85% of them seen just once. The V gene is TRBV28, the J gene TRBJ2-7; 8 bases line up with TRBD2. The TCR originated in a woman between 40 and 55 years old in good health. Some clones in this sample may be carry-over from other donors' samples. Material: PBMCs. The CDR3: CASRGLGYGEQYF. DNA of the CDR3: TGTGCCAGCAGGGGACTAGGCTACGGCGAGCAGTACTTC. The whole variable domain, filled in from reference TRBV28 and TRBJ2-7, reads DVKVTQSSRYLVKRTGEKVFLECVQDMDHENMFWYRQDPGLGLRLIYFSYDVKMKEKGDIPEGYSVSREKKERFSLILESASTNQTSMYLCASRGLGYGEQYFGPGTRLTVT.